The T cell receptor beta chain under discussion was sequenced for a study of cytomegalovirus exposure and HLA in healthy donors. Study-level results: Indistinguishability led to the exclusion of some V segments, TRBV6-2 and TRBV6-3 included. Researchers reportedly found TCR beta sequences accurately predicted most subjects' HLA-A and HLA-B alleles. Highest at DRB1 and lowest at HLA-C, TCR association rates differed among HLA loci in a later analysis. Productive status was seen about 87% or about 30% of the time for most TCR beta V segments in an earlier analysis.

Of note for this clone: Antigen: not known.

60 Vbeta and 13 Jbeta primers were used in PCR. Sequencing used immunoSEQ multiplex PCR; TCRdb keeps in-frame clones, though not all of them. This sample has 180,000 or so clones; around 83% occur once, and the top ten carry over 5%. V gave up 3 bases and J gave up 5 bases; unmatched junction bases: 2. The length of the CDR3 is 14 residues. Germline V CDR1 and CDR2: MRHNA, SNTAGT. The receptor's source is a woman between 50 and 59 years old in good health and CMV-seropositive. This rearrangement joins TRBV6-4 to TRBJ2-1; TRBD1 aligns across 9 bases. Sequencing input: PBMCs. CDR3 loop: CASSEGTGNNEQFF. The CDR3 coding sequence is TGTGCCAGCAGTGAAGGGACAGGGAACAATGAGCAGTTCTTC.